The sequence of this T cell receptor beta chain was determined in a study of blood T cell repertoires in COVID-19. Across the whole study: The cDNA or gDNA used as material had been derived from T cells, B-cell-depleted T cells, or PBMCs.

Germline CDR1 and CDR2: SNHLY and FYNNEI. The CDR3 spans 15 residues. Trimming cost V 8 bases and J 7 bases, with 18 bases left between them. Participant-given clinical history determined each cohort assignment. Generated by immunoSEQ multiplex PCR, the TCRdb table keeps only in-frame clones and is missing some. The table records roughly 420,000 clones, 85% to 90% of them present only once. This TCR derives from a woman under 40 with acute COVID-19. Sample: PBMCs or T cells enriched from blood (not recorded which). The genes are TRBV2 and TRBJ1-6; D remains unclear. This CDR3 reads CASSVQRSENSPLHF. Written as DNA, the CDR3 is TGTGCCAGCTCGGTGCAGCGATCCGAAAATTCACCCCTCCACTTT.